The clone carrying this T cell receptor beta chain was recorded at least ten times. The antigen is undetermined. Individual cDNA molecules received unique molecular identifiers during library preparation. Each CDR3 protein gets one entry after TCRdb re-called the 5' RACE reads with MiXCR. The sample includes approximately 90,000 distinct CDR3 sequences, around 16% of them seen just once. This entry is derived from a study of early T cells in non-severe SARS-CoV-2 infection. The overall study: Bulk RNA taken from unsorted whole blood was sequenced, leaving chains unpaired.

Whole-study findings and limits: VDJdb matching, biased toward anti-spike CD8 responses, missed private and CD4 specificities.

This CDR3 comprises 16 residues. Trimming stripped 3 bases from V and 2 bases from J, with 18 bases between. V and J are TRBV5-7 and TRBJ2-7; D is unclear. TRBV5-7 is identified as an open reading frame with a role that is uncertain. This specimen was whole blood, taken at baseline. The sequence came from an adult who was a healthcare worker with PCR-confirmed SARS-CoV-2 infection or an uninfected control (not recorded which). As DNA, the CDR3 is TGTGCCAGCAGCTGGCCCCCAGTCCCGATAGCCTACGAGCAGTACTTC. Translated, it gives CASSWPPVPIAYEQYF.